Described below is a single T cell receptor beta chain sequence and its context. Its antigen is still unknown. This entry comes from a study of T cells in Graves' hyperthyroidism and ophthalmopathy. Study outcomes and limitations: Ophthalmopathy stood apart from stable hyperthyroidism in a 13 V-J model. Most thyroid-expanded clonotypes above 0.001 were also found in blood.

Regions amplified from RNA transcripts were the TCR beta CDR3 regions. An initial round of RT-PCR targeting the TCR CDR3 relied on the HTBI primer set. From the multiplex PCR reads, TCRdb called clonotypes with MiXCR, one entry per CDR3 protein. The sample includes 370,000 or so distinct CDR3 sequences, around 25% seen only once; the top ten take 70% to 75%. V gave up 2 bases and J gave up 7 bases; unmatched junction bases: 8. The germline gives CDR1 SGHRS, CDR2 YFSETQ. CDR3 length: 14 residues. Graves' hyperthyroidism showing no ophthalmopathy progression within 18 months was considered stable. Orbital computed tomography and thyroid ultrasound, together with serum TRAb and thyroxine and clinical symptoms, were used for diagnoses.

Sequenced input: blood. This sequence was found in a man in his forties or fifties with Graves' hyperthyroidism. This chain links TRBV5-1 with TRBJ1-2; 7 nucleotides match TRBD1. CDR3 amino acids: CASSLQQGRGGYTF. In DNA form, the CDR3 reads TGCGCCAGCAGCTTACAACAGGGGCGAGGTGGCTACACCTTC.